These T cell receptor beta chains were read from a single sample in a study of blood T cell repertoires in COVID-19. The protocol was immunoSEQ multiplex PCR, while the TCRdb copy is restricted to in-frame clones and leaves out a portion. The data contain about 200,000 clones, approximately 85% of them singletons. Sequencing used PBMCs or T cells enriched from blood (not recorded which). The receptors were gathered from a man aged 35 to 55 with acute COVID-19. Each CDR3 is given with its conserved first and last residue. The D gene is left open where the match is weak. For some rows the clone size is stated as once, few or many, or as a class when expanded; others skip it.

>.|.|TRBV28|TRBJ1-5
CASSLIPRGAGRNQPQHF
TGTGCCAGCAGTTTAATACCAAGGGGCGCAGGACGCAATCAGCCCCAGCATTTT
>.|.|TRBV28|TRBJ2-1
CAVGGGRPYNEQFF
TGTGCCGTGGGGGGGGGCCGACCTTACAATGAGCAGTTCTTC
>.|TRBD1|TRBV18|TRBJ1-1
CASSPGQVNTEAFF
TGTGCCAGCTCACCCGGACAGGTTAACACTGAAGCTTTCTTT
>once|.|TRBV12-3/TRBV12-4|TRBJ1-1
CASSSGWTEAFF
TGTGCCAGCAGTTCAGGGTGGACTGAAGCTTTCTTT
>.|TRBD1|TRBV7-9|TRBJ2-2
CASSLDRLTGELFF
TGTGCCAGCAGCCTGGACAGGTTGACCGGGGAGCTGTTTTTT
>.|TRBD2|TRBV30|TRBJ2-7
CAWGPGLGTREQYF
TGTGCCTGGGGACCCGGTCTGGGGACTAGGGAGCAGTACTTC
>.|TRBD1|TRBV3-1/TRBV3-2|TRBJ1-3
CASSPARTGLSSGNTIYF
TGTGCCAGCAGCCCAGCCCGGACAGGGCTTAGCTCTGGAAACACCATATATTTT
>once|.|TRBV7-3|TRBJ2-1
CASSLEQGKGNEQFF
TGTGCCAGCAGCTTAGAACAGGGAAAAGGGAATGAGCAGTTCTTC
>.|.|TRBV6-1|TRBJ2-7
CASSETGFEQYF
TGTGCCAGCAGTGAAACCGGGTTCGAGCAGTACTTC
>.|.|TRBV11-3|TRBJ2-7
CASSLDGGSYEQYF
TGTGCCAGCAGCTTAGATGGGGGGTCCTACGAGCAGTACTTC
>.|TRBD1|TRBV3-1/TRBV3-2|TRBJ1-3
CASSLHRTGVGDTIYF
TGTGCCAGCAGCCTTCATCGGACAGGGGTCGGGGACACCATATATTTT
>.|.|TRBV9|TRBJ2-7
CASSVDPTSSYEQYF
TGTGCCAGCAGCGTAGACCCCACGAGCTCCTACGAGCAGTACTTC
>few|TRBD2|TRBV7-3|TRBJ2-1
CASSGGAGITNEQFF
TGTGCCAGCTCGGGGGGAGCGGGGATAACCAATGAGCAGTTCTTC
>.|.|TRBV24-1|TRBJ2-3
CATSDSQGLTDTQYF
TGTGCCACCAGTGATTCGCAGGGTCTCACAGATACGCAGTATTTT
>.|.|TRBV5-1|TRBJ1-6
CASNPKPGQLNSPLHF
TGCGCCAGCAACCCCAAACCCGGACAGCTAAATTCACCCCTCCACTTT
>.|.|TRBV7-3|TRBJ1-2
CASGGDLEGSGYTF
TGTGCCAGCGGAGGAGACCTGGAGGGCTCTGGCTACACCTTC
>.|.|TRBV11-2|TRBJ1-6
CASSLIGKGNSPLHF
TGTGCCAGCAGCTTAATCGGGAAGGGTAATTCACCCCTCCACTTT
>.|.|TRBV5-6|TRBJ2-2
CASTQGWAGELFF
TGTGCCAGCACGCAGGGTTGGGCCGGGGAGCTGTTTTTT
>.|.|TRBV19|TRBJ1-5
CASSIGFANQPQHF
TGTGCCAGTAGTATCGGTTTCGCCAATCAGCCCCAGCATTTT
>.|.|TRBV24-1|TRBJ2-1
CATAAGWGGFYEQFF
TGTGCCACCGCGGCGGGGTGGGGAGGTTTTTATGAGCAGTTCTTC
>once|.|TRBV7-8|TRBJ1-3
CASSVGGGGGNTIYF
TGTGCCAGCAGCGTCGGTGGAGGCGGCGGAAACACCATATATTTT
>.|TRBD1|TRBV27|TRBJ1-6
CASSWGQGGNSPLHF
TGTGCCAGCAGTTGGGGACAGGGCGGGAATTCACCCCTCCACTTT
>.|.|TRBV9|TRBJ2-5
CASSASGQETQYF
TGTGCCAGCAGCGCCAGCGGGCAAGAGACCCAGTACTTC